This TCR beta chain came from a study of blood T cell repertoires in COVID-19. Libraries were prepared by immunoSEQ multiplex PCR; TCRdb keeps only in-frame clonotypes and omits some of them. The sample holds around 140,000 clones; 84% are singletons and the top ten take approximately 9%. CDR3 size: 13 residues. The germline V and J ends were trimmed by 0 bases and 9 bases, with 12 bases remaining between them. Germline assignment: CDR1 GTSNPN and CDR2 SVGIG (reference sequence). The clonotype was recovered from a man aged 25-40 years with COVID-19, enrolled during active disease. The sample comprised peripheral blood. The chain carries TRBV30 and TRBJ2-1, with D possibly TRBD2 on 6 matching bases. CDR3 region: CAWSVQLASEQFF. The CDR3 DNA reads as TGTGCCTGGAGTGTACAACTAGCAAGTGAGCAGTTCTTC.